The 19 T cell receptor beta chains below come from one sample, sequenced in a study of cytomegalovirus exposure and HLA in healthy donors. The data were produced by immunoSEQ multiplex PCR, yet TCRdb's version contains in-frame clones alone and is incomplete. This table holds tens of thousands of clones, roughly 93% found once. The specimen sequenced was PBMCs. These receptor sequences come from a young man in good health and CMV-seronegative.

V usage is TRBV10-3 and J usage is TRBJ2-7, with D maybe TRBD1 (5 bases). The germline V gene encodes CDR1 ENHRY and CDR2 SYGVKD. This CDR3 is 14 amino acids long. V was trimmed by 5 bases and J by 3 bases, leaving 14 bases between them. The CDR3 loop reads CAISRSAGNYEQYF. The CDR3 DNA sequence: TGTGCCATCAGTCGTTCTGCAGGGAACTACGAGCAGTACTTC.

The chain has TRBV7-8 and TRBJ1-4; D gene ambiguous. The CDR3 spans 15 residues. CDR1 and CDR2 from the germline V gene are SGHVS and FQNEAQ. Trimming stripped 0 bases from V and 5 bases from J, with 10 bases between. The CDR3: CASSLASGWNEKLFF. The CDR3 DNA sequence: TGTGCCAGCAGCTTAGCGTCCGGGTGGAATGAAAAACTGTTTTTT.

This chain connects TRBV5-8 to TRBJ1-1; D is ambiguous. V was clipped by 4 bases and J by 7 bases, with 8 bases between them. Per germline, CDR1 SGHTS and CDR2 YDEGEE. The CDR3 extends over 11 amino acids. CDR3 sequence: CASSRSNEAFF. The CDR3 DNA is TGTGCCAGCAGCAGGAGTAATGAAGCTTTCTTT.

V gene TRBV5-8 combines with J gene TRBJ2-7; TRBD1 is a possible D gene (5 bases). The V gene lost 6 bases and the J gene lost 0 bases, with 13 bases spanning the gap. CDR3 size: 14 residues. Germline V lookup: CDR1 SGHTS, CDR2 YDEGEE. The DNA of the CDR3 is TGTGCCAGCATTCGGACAATGGGCTCCTACGAGCAGTACTTC. Its translation is CASIRTMGSYEQYF.

V and J are TRBV10-3 and TRBJ2-3; TRBD1 agrees at 8 bases. Per germline, CDR1 ENHRY and CDR2 SYGVKD. The CDR3 totals 13 residues. The junction had 4 bases not matched to a gene; V was cut back by 10 bases and J by 1 base. As DNA, the CDR3 is TGTGCCAGCGACAGGGGAGGCACAGATACGCAGTATTTT. Protein sequence: CASDRGGTDTQYF.

The chain has TRBV10-1 and TRBJ2-1; 7 bases fit TRBD1. The V and J ends lost 5 bases and 7 bases, in that order; junction bases with no gene match: 11. Germline V lookup: CDR1 WNHNN, CDR2 SYGVQD (reference sequence). The CDR3 has 15 amino acids. For the CDR3, the DNA is TGCGCCAGCAGTCTAAGAGAGACAGGGCGGAATGAGCAGTTCTTC. Protein: CASSLRETGRNEQFF.

J is TRBJ1-4 and V is TRBV13, with 8 bases aligning to TRBD1. Germline lookup yields CDR1 PRHDT and CDR2 FYEKMQ (reference sequence). Trimming took 4 bases from V and 6 from J; bases not matched to a gene: 7. The CDR3 contains 15 residues. CDR3 amino acids: CASSSRQGWDEKLFF. The DNA for the CDR3 is TGTGCCAGCAGCTCACGACAGGGGTGGGATGAAAAACTGTTTTTT. Variable domain in full (rest from reference TRBV13 and TRBJ1-4): AAGVIQSPRHLIKEKRETATLKCYPIPRHDTVYWYQQGPGQDPQFLISFYEKMQSDKGSIPDRFSAQQFSDYHSELNMSSLELGDSALYFCASSSRQGWDEKLFFGSGTQLSVL.

The chain links TRBV19 to TRBJ2-2; D call uncertain. Germline V gene sequence: CDR1 LNHDA, CDR2 SQIVND (reference sequence). The CDR3 sequence is 14 residues long. V lost 4 bases and J lost 4, with 10 bases in between. The CDR3 DNA follows: TGTGCCAGTAGTAGGAGCTTATCCACCGGGGAGCTGTTTTTT. This translates into CASSRSLSTGELFF.

This clone appeared once. The chain combines TRBV19 with TRBJ1-2; TRBD1 matches at 10 bases. Germline V gene data show CDR1 as LNHDA and CDR2 as SQIVND (reference sequence). Trimming at V came to 1 base and at J to 3 bases, leaving 5 bases not matched to a gene. The CDR3 is 16 amino acids. CDR3 region: CASSIGSGTGDYGYTF. CDR3 DNA: TGTGCCAGTAGTATAGGATCCGGGACAGGGGACTATGGCTACACCTTC.

This clone was counted a single time. V and J are TRBV4-1 and TRBJ1-2, with D maybe TRBD1 (6 bases). Trimming left V 1 base short and J 3 bases short, with 15 bases between. CDR1 MGHRA and CDR2 YSYEKL come from the germline V gene. The CDR3 is made up of 16 amino acids. The DNA of the CDR3 is TGCGCCAGCAGCCAAGTCGGGGGGCGCAGCGACTATGGCTACACCTTC. Amino acid sequence: CASSQVGGRSDYGYTF.

V gene TRBV4-1 combines with J gene TRBJ1-4; D is perhaps TRBD1 (5 bases). Germline assignment: CDR1 MGHRA and CDR2 YSYEKL. Trimming left V 4 bases short and J 6 bases short, with 15 bases between. This CDR3 has 15 residues. This CDR3 reads CASSPIDRRDEKLFF. As DNA, the CDR3 is TGCGCCAGCAGCCCCATCGACAGAAGAGATGAAAAACTGTTTTTT.

The chain carries TRBV5-1 and TRBJ1-4; D is ambiguous. The CDR3 is made up of 14 amino acids. Germline V gene sequence: CDR1 SGHRS, CDR2 YFSETQ. Trimming took 0 bases from V and 6 from J, leaving 9 bases between them. The CDR3 sequence: CASSLAVGDEKLFF. In DNA, the CDR3 is TGCGCCAGCAGCTTGGCAGTCGGGGATGAAAAACTGTTTTTT. Drawing the rest from reference TRBV5-1 and TRBJ1-4, the complete variable domain is KAGVTQTPRYLIKTRGQQVTLSCSPISGHRSVSWYQQTPGQGLQFLFEYFSETQRNKGNFPGRFSGRQFSNSRSEMNVSTLELGDSALYLCASSLAVGDEKLFFGSGTQLSVL.

The chain combines TRBV5-1 with TRBJ1-1; 9 nucleotides align to TRBD1. This CDR3 region has 15 residues. V lost 4 bases and J lost 3; bases outside the gene matches: 7. Germline-derived CDR1 and CDR2 are SGHRS and YFSETQ. The CDR3: CASSQGQGPYTEAFF. CDR3 nucleotide sequence: TGCGCCAGCAGCCAGGGACAGGGCCCGTACACTGAAGCTTTCTTT.

The V gene is TRBV4-1, the J gene TRBJ2-1; D possibly corresponds to TRBD1 (5 bases). The V gene's germline CDR1 is MGHRA and CDR2 YSYEKL. There are 14 residues in the CDR3. V gave up 4 bases and J gave up 4 bases, with 11 bases separating them. CDR3 bases: TGCGCCAGCAGCCGGGCCCAGGGATACAATGAGCAGTTCTTC. Amino acids: CASSRAQGYNEQFF.

The chain employs TRBV11-2 and TRBJ2-2; weak D call: TRBD2 (6 bases). Between the trimmed V and J ends, which lost 2 bases and 7 bases, there was a span of 14 bases. This CDR3 has 15 amino acids. Germline V lookup: CDR1 SGHAT, CDR2 FQNNGV. The CDR3 region is CASSLLGGGHGELFF. In DNA form, the CDR3 reads TGTGCCAGCAGCTTACTAGGAGGAGGGCACGGGGAGCTGTTTTTT.

The chain uses TRBV11-2 and TRBJ2-7; 9 bases are a match to TRBD1. Per germline, CDR1 SGHAT and CDR2 FQNNGV. V lost 5 bases and J lost 2; bases outside the gene matches: 10. This CDR3 contains 16 residues. CDR3 region: CASSGGEDRGTYEQYF. The CDR3 nucleotides read TGTGCCAGCAGCGGGGGGGAGGACAGGGGCACCTACGAGCAGTACTTC.

As concerns this clone: Likely a read error: the CDR3 ends without its conserved phenylalanine or tryptophan. The chain carries TRBV5-6 and TRBJ1-5, with 7 nucleotides matching TRBD1. The CDR3 is 15 residues long. J gave up 3 bases and V 1 base, and 4 bases lay outside the gene matches. Looked up from germline, CDR1 is SGHDT and CDR2 is YYEEEE. CDR3: CASSLWDRLNQPQHC. The CDR3 region has the DNA TGTGCCAGCAGCTTGTGGGACAGACTCAATCAGCCCCAGCATTGT.

The chain is built from TRBV10-3 and TRBJ2-1; D perhaps matches TRBD1 (5 bases). CDR1 ENHRY and CDR2 SYGVKD come from the germline V gene. The CDR3 length is 16 residues. V gave up 4 bases and J gave up 2 bases, with 15 bases separating them. This CDR3 reads CAISVGIQGTYNEQFF. The CDR3 DNA reads TGTGCCATCAGTGTAGGAATCCAGGGAACCTACAATGAGCAGTTCTTC.

The chain has TRBV9 and TRBJ2-5, with 9 bases aligning to TRBD2. The V and J ends lost 0 bases and 5 bases, in that order; junction bases with no gene match: 8. The CDR3 contains 16 residues. Germline loops: CDR1 SGDLS, CDR2 YYNGEE. The CDR3 here is CASSVVGLASSETQYF. CDR3 DNA: TGTGCCAGCAGCGTAGTGGGACTAGCCTCGAGCGAGACCCAGTACTTC.